This section outlines one TCR beta chain sequence together with its context. Those enrolled, adults aged about 18 to 95 years, came from some 23 US areas. Donors were grouped by their self-reported clinical history. This sample was included in a study of blood T cell repertoires in COVID-19. Study-level information: From T cells, B-cell-depleted T cells, or PBMCs came the material, which was cDNA or gDNA.

J gave up 4 bases and V 8 bases, and 8 bases lay outside the gene matches. This CDR3 spans 14 amino acids. The V gene's germline CDR1 is SGHAT and CDR2 FQNNGV. Measured with immunoSEQ multiplex PCR; TCRdb has only the in-frame clones, and not every one. The sample has roughly 340,000 clones, more than 80% seen once. The TCR sequence derives from a man between 18 and 29 years old who had recovered from COVID-19. The V gene is TRBV11-2, the J gene TRBJ2-5; 9 bases line up with TRBD2. Sequenced: PBMCs or T cells enriched from blood (not recorded which). The CDR3 loop is CASGLGLAPETQYF. CDR3 in DNA: TGTGCCAGCGGGCTGGGACTAGCCCCAGAGACCCAGTACTTC. Full variable domain (missing parts from reference TRBV11-2 and TRBJ2-5): EAGVAQSPRYKIIEKRQSVAFWCNPISGHATLYWYQQILGQGPKLLIQFQNNGVVDDSQLPKDRFSAERLKGVDSTLKIQPAKLEDSAVYLCASGLGLAPETQYFGPGTRLLVL.